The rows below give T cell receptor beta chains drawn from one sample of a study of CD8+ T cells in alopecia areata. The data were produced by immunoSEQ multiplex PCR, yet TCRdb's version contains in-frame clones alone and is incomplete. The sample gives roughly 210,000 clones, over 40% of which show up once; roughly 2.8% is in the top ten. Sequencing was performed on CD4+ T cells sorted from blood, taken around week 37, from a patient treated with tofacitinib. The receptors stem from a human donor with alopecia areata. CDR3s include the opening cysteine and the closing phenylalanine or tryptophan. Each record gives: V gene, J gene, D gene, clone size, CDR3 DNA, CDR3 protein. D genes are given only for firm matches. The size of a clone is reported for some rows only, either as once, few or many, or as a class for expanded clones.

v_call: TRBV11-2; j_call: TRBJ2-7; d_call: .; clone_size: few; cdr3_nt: TGTGCCAGCAGCACGTACTACGAGCAGTACTTC; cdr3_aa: CASSTYYEQYF
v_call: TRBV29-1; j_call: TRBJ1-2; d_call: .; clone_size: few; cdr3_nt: TGCAGCGCTGACCAGCGGGGTTCGGGCTATGGCTACACCTTC; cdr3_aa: CSADQRGSGYGYTF
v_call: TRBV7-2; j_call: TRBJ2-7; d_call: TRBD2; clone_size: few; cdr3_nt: TGTGCCAGCAGCCGGGACGGGGGGAGGAGCGAGCAGTACTTC; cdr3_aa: CASSRDGGRSEQYF
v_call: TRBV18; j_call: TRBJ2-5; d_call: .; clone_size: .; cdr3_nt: TGTGCCAGCTCATCCCGACTGGGAGAGACCCAGTACTTC; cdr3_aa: CASSSRLGETQYF
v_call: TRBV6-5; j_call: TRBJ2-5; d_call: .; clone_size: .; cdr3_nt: TGTGCCAGCAGTTACTCGAGAGGGAGCCCGACCCAGTACTTC; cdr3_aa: CASSYSRGSPTQYF
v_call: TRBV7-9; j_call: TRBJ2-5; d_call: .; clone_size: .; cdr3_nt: TGTGCCAGCAGCCCCCAGGAGGGCCAGTACTTC; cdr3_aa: CASSPQEGQYF
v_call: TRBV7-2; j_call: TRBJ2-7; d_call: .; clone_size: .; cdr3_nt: TGTGCCAGCAGCTTAGCGGGAACTTATTACGAGCAGTACTTC; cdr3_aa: CASSLAGTYYEQYF
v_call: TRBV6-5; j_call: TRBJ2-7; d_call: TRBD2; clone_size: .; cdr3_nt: TGTGCCAGCAGTTACGGGACTAGCGGCTCCTACGAGCAGTACTTC; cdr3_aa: CASSYGTSGSYEQYF
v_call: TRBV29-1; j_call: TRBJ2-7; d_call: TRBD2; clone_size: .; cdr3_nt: TGCAGCGTTGCTCCGGGACTAGGAACCTACGAGCAGTACTTC; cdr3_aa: CSVAPGLGTYEQYF
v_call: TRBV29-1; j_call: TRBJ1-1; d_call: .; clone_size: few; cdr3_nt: TGCAGCGTCGGACAGCCGAACACTGAAGCTTTCTTT; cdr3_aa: CSVGQPNTEAFF
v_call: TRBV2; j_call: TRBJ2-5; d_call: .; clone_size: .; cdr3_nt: TGTGCCAGCAGTGGTCGGCGGGCAGGGGAGACCCAGTACTTC; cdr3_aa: CASSGRRAGETQYF
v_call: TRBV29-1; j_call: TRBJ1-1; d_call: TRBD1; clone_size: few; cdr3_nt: TGCAGCGTTGAAGACAGGCAGGGGGGCACTGAAGCTTTCTTT; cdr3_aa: CSVEDRQGGTEAFF
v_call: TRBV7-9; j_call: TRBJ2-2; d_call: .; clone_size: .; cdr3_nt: TGTGCCAGCAGCTCCGATTTCTCTCTGCCCACCGGGGAGCTGTTTTTT; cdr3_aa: CASSSDFSLPTGELFF
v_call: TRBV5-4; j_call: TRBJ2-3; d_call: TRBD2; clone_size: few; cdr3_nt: TGTGCCAGCAGCTTGGACGCGGGAGTCACAGATACGCAGTATTTT; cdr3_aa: CASSLDAGVTDTQYF
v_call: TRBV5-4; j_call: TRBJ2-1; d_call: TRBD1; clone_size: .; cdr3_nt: TGTGCCAGCAGCTTGGGTCCTATGGGACAGGCTACCAATGAGCAGTTCTTC; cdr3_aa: CASSLGPMGQATNEQFF
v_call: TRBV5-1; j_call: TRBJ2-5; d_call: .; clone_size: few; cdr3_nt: TGCGCCAGCAGCAGGGGCATTGGGACCCAGTACTTC; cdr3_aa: CASSRGIGTQYF
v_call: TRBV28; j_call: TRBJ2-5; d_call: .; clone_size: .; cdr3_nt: TGTGCCAGCAGATCCAGGAGTACCCAGTACTTC; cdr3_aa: CASRSRSTQYF
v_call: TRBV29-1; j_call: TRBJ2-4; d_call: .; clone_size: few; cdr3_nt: TGCAGCGTTGCCAGGGCAGGGGACATTCAGTACTTC; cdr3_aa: CSVARAGDIQYF
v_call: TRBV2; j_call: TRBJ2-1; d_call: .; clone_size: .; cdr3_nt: TGTGCCAGCAGGGGGGAGGACACTAATTCCTACAATGAGCAGTTCTTC; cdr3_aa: CASRGEDTNSYNEQFF
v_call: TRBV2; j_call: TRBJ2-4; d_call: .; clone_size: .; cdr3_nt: TGTGCCAGCAGTGATCAGGGCCTTCAGTACTTC; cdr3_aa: CASSDQGLQYF
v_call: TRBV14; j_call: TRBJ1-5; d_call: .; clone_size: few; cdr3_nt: TGTGCCAGCAGCGTTAGGGGTAACGGGCAGCCCCAGCATTTT; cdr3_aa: CASSVRGNGQPQHF
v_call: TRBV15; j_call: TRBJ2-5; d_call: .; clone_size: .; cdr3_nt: TGTGCCACCAGCACTCGGACAGTACTTTTCGGTGAGACCCAGTACTTC; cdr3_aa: CATSTRTVLFGETQYF